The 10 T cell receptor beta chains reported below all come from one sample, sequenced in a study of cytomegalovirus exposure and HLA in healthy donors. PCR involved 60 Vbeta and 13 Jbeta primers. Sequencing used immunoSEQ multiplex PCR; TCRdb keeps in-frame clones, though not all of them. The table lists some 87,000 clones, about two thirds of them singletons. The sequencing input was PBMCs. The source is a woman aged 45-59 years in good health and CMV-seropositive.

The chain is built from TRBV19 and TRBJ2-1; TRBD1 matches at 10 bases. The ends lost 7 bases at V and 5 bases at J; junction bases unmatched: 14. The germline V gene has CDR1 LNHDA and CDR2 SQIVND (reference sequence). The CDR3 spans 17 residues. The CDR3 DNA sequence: TGTGCCAGTATTCCCGGGACAGGGGCGAGACTGGACAATGAGCAGTTCTTC. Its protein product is CASIPGTGARLDNEQFF.

CDR3: CASSTWTSNEQFF. CDR3 coding DNA: TGTGCCAGTAGTACCTGGACTTCCAATGAGCAGTTCTTC. The rearrangement joins TRBV19 to TRBJ2-1, with D perhaps matching TRBD2 (5 bases). Germline V CDR1 and CDR2: LNHDA, SQIVND (reference sequence). This CDR3 has 13 residues. The germline V and J ends were trimmed by 4 bases and 6 bases, with 10 bases remaining between them.

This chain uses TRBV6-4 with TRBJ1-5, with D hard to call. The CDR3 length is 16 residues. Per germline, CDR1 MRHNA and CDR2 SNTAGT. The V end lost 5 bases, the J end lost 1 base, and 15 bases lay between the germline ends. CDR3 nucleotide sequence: TGTGCCAGCAGTTATTCCCGCGCGCGGAGCAATCAGCCCCAGCATTTT. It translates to CASSYSRARSNQPQHF.

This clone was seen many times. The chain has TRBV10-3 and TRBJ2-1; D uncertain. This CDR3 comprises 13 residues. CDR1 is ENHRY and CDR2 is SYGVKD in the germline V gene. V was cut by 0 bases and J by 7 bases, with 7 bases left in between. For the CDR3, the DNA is TGTGCCATCAGTGAGTCGAATGCGAATGAGCAGTTCTTC. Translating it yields CAISESNANEQFF.

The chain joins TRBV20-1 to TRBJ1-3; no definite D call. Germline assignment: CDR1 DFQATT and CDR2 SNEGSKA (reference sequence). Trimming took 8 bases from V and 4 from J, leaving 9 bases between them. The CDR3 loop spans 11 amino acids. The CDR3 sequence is CSQARGNTIYF. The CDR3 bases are TGCAGTCAAGCTCGAGGAAACACCATATATTTT.

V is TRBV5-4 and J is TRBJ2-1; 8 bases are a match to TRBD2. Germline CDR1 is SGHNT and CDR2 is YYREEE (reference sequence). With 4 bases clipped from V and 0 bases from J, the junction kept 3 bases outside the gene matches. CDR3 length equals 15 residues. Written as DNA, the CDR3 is TGTGCCAGCAGCATCACTAGCGGCTCCTACAATGAGCAGTTCTTC. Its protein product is CASSITSGSYNEQFF.

The CDR3 coding sequence is TGTGCCAGCACTGGACTAGCGGGAGATAACACAGATACGCAGTATTTT. Translating gives CASTGLAGDNTDTQYF. This sequence joins TRBV28 and TRBJ2-3; 13 bases match TRBD2. The CDR3 sequence is 16 residues long. Trimming at V came to 7 bases and at J to 2 bases, leaving 6 bases not matched to a gene. The germline CDR1 and CDR2 sequences are MDHEN and SYDVKM.

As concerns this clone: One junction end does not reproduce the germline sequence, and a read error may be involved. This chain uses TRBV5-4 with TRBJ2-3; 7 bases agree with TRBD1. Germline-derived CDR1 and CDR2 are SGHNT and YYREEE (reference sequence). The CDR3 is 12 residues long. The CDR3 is CASQQGTETQYF. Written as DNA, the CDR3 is TGTGCCTCCCAGCAGGGGACAGAGACGCAGTATTTT.

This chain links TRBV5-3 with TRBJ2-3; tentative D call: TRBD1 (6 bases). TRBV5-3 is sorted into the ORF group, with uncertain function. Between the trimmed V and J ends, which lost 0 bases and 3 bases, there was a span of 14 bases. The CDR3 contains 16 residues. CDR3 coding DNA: TGTGCCAGAAGCTTGGGAGGGGGAATTAGGACAGATACGCAGTATTTT. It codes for CARSLGGGIRTDTQYF.

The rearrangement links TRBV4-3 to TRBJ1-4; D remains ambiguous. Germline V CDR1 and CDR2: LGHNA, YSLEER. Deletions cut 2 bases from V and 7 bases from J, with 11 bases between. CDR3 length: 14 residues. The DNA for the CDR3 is TGCGCCAGCAGCCAACCTGTGAGCCTTGAAAAACTGTTTTTT. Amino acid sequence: CASSQPVSLEKLFF.